This TCR beta chain was observed in a study of T-cell memory formation after mild COVID-19. Across the whole study: TCR clusters were mostly confined to one donor each. General study points: Cross-reactive memory appears to have joined, as suggested by some responding clones showing up in pre-infection memory. Shrinking CD4+ clones were chiefly CM and EM; CD8+ ones were chiefly EMRA.

A 5'RACE reaction primed in the constant segment made cDNA libraries of TCR alpha and TCR beta, and these carried sample barcodes and UMIs. Each CDR3 protein gets one entry after TCRdb re-called the 5' RACE reads with MiXCR. The table shows 190,000 or so distinct CDR3 sequences, with 20% to 25% occurring only once. J was trimmed by 3 bases and V by 1 base; bases with no gene match: 3. Per germline, CDR1 MGHRA and CDR2 YSYEKL. The CDR3 extends over 15 amino acids. Turning to this clonotype: Its antigen is still unknown.

This receptor was obtained from an adult woman who had mild COVID-19 (a few samples of this study predate the infection). Cell type and time point are not known. The sequenced sample consisted of PBMCs or a T cell subset sorted from them (not recorded which). The V call is TRBV4-1, the J call TRBJ1-1; 9 bases map to TRBD1. CDR3 loop: CASSQGTGDDTEAFF. The CDR3 region has the DNA TGCGCCAGCAGCCAAGGGACAGGGGATGACACTGAAGCTTTCTTT.